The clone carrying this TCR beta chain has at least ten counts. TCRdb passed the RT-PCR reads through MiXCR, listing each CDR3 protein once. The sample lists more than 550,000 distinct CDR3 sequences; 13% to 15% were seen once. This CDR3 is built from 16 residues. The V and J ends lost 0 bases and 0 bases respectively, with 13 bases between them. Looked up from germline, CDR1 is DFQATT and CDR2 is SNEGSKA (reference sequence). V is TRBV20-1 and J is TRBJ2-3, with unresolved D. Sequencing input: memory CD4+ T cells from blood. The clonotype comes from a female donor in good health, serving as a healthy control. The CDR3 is CSARDLAVYSTDTQYF. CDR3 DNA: TGCAGTGCTAGAGATCTGGCAGTTTATAGCACAGATACGCAGTATTTT.